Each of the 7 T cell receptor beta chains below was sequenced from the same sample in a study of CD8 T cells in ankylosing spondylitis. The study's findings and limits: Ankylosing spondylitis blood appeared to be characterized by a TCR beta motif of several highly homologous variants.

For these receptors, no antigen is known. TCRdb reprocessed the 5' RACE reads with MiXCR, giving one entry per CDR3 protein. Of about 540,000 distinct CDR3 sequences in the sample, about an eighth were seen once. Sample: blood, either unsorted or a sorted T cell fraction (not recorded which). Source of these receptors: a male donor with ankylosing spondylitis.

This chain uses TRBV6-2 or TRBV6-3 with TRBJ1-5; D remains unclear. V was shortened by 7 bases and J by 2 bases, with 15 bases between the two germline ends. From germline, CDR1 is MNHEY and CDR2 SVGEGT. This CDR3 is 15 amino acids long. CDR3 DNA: TGTGCCAGCAACCTGGAAGGGATCGGCAATCAGCCCCAGCATTTT. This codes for CASNLEGIGNQPQHF.

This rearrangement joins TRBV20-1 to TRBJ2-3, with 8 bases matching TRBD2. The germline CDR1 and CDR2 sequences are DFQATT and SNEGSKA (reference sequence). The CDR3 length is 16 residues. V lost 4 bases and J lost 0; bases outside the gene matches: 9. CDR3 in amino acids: CSAIGGSGVSTDTQYF. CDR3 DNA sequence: TGCAGTGCTATAGGGGGTAGCGGGGTTAGCACAGATACGCAGTATTTT.

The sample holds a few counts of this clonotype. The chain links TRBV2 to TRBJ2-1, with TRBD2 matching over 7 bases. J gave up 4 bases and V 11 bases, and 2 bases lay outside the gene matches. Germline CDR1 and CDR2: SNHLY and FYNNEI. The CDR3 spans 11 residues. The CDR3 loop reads CAGREYNEQFF. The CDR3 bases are TGTGCCGGGCGGGAGTACAATGAGCAGTTCTTC.

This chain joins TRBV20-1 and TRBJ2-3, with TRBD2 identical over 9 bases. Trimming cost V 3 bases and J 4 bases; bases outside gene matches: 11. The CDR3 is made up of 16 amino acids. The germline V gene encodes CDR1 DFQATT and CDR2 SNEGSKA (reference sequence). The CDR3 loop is CSASVSGSRGSDTQYF. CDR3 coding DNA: TGCAGTGCTAGCGTTAGCGGGAGTAGAGGGTCAGATACGCAGTATTTT.

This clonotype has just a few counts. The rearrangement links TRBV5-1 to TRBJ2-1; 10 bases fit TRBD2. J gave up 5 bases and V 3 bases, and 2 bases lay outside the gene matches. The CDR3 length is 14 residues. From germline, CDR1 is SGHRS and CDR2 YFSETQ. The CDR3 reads CASSSSGSNNEQFF. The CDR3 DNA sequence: TGCGCCAGCAGCTCTAGCGGGAGTAACAATGAGCAGTTCTTC.

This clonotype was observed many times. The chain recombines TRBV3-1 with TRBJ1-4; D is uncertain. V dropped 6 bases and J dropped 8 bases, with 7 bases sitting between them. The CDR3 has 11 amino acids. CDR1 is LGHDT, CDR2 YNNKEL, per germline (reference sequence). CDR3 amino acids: CASRGREKLFF. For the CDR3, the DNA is TGTGCCAGCAGGGGGAGGGAAAAACTGTTTTTT. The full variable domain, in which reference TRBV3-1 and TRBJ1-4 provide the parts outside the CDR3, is DTAVSQTPKYLVTQMGNDKSIKCEQNLGHDTMYWYKQDSKKFLKIMFSYNNKELIINETVPNRFSPKSPDKAHLNLHINSLELGDSAVYFCASRGREKLFFGSGTQLSVL.

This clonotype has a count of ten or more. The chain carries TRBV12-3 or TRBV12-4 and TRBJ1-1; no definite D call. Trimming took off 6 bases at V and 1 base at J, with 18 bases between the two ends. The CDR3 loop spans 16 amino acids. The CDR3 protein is CASSPGLGLGNTEAFF. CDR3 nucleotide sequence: TGTGCCAGCAGCCCGGGATTGGGTCTCGGGAACACTGAAGCTTTCTTT.